Listed below are T cell receptor beta chains from one sample, sequenced in a study of vaccination and CD4 T cells after COVID-19. TCRdb recomputed calls from the PCR reads with MiXCR, one row per CDR3 protein. The repertoire holds approximately 10,000 distinct CDR3 sequences, with around 59% as singletons. The antigens for these receptors are not known. The sample was CD4+ T cells from blood, cultured in vitro. The source of these receptors is a human donor who had recovered from COVID-19. The CDR3 runs from the conserved cysteine through the conserved F or W. Each record gives: CDR3 protein, CDR3 DNA, J gene, clone size, D gene, V gene. A D gene is named only where the DNA matches it firmly. Clone size is stated in some rows and not others, as once, few, many or a class when expanded.

CASSILPGGGESPLHF | TGTGCCAGTAGTATACTACCAGGGGGCGGGGAGTCACCCCTCCACTTT | TRBJ1-6 | few | TRBD1 | TRBV19
CASSPGNTEAFF | TGTGCCAGCAGTCCAGGAAACACTGAAGCTTTCTTT | TRBJ1-1 | NA | NA | TRBV6-1
CSARVSYRVGAEAFF | TGCAGTGCTAGAGTCAGCTACAGGGTTGGGGCTGAAGCTTTCTTT | TRBJ1-1 | once | NA | TRBV20-1
CASSLMGGAGELFF | TGTGCCAGCAGTTTAATGGGGGGGGCCGGGGAGCTGTTTTTT | TRBJ2-2 | NA | TRBD2 | TRBV28
CASSLAYTQPQHF | TGTGCCAGCAGCTTAGCGTACACTCAGCCCCAGCATTTT | TRBJ1-5 | NA | NA | TRBV7-8
CASSQDRVSYGYTF | TGTGCCAGCAGTCAAGACAGGGTTAGCTATGGCTACACCTTC | TRBJ1-2 | NA | TRBD1 | TRBV12-3/TRBV12-4
CAVGRGAISSGNTIYF | TGTGCCGTTGGACGGGGGGCGATAAGCTCTGGAAACACCATATATTTT | TRBJ1-3 | NA | NA | TRBV19
CASSPLTGEGGYTF | TGTGCCAGCTCACCCCTGACAGGGGAAGGTGGCTACACCTTC | TRBJ1-2 | NA | TRBD1 | TRBV18
CASSSGVGIHNEQFF | TGTGCCAGCAGCTCGGGCGTGGGGATCCACAATGAGCAGTTCTTC | TRBJ2-1 | NA | NA | TRBV11-1
CATSDAGLQYF | TGTGCCACGTCGGATGCGGGACTACAGTACTTC | TRBJ2-4 | few | TRBD2 | TRBV6-2/TRBV6-3
CAISEGWVAERSYEQYF | TGTGCCATCAGTGAGGGTTGGGTGGCGGAGCGCTCCTACGAGCAGTACTTC | TRBJ2-7 | NA | NA | TRBV10-3
CSARALQGRIYGYTF | TGCAGTGCTAGAGCCCTACAGGGGCGCATCTATGGCTACACCTTC | TRBJ1-2 | few | TRBD1 | TRBV20-1
CASSLIPGGADTQYF | TGTGCCAGCAGCTTAATCCCGGGAGGGGCAGATACGCAGTATTTT | TRBJ2-3 | few | TRBD2 | TRBV7-2
CATSRLGLALSTDTQYF | TGTGCCACCAGCAGACTCGGACTAGCCCTCAGCACAGATACGCAGTATTTT | TRBJ2-3 | few | TRBD2 | TRBV15
CSARVPPEGDTEAFF | TGCAGTGCTAGAGTCCCCCCCGAGGGGGACACTGAAGCTTTCTTT | TRBJ1-1 | NA | NA | TRBV20-1
CASSQDRGGEQYF | TGTGCCAGCAGCCAAGACAGGGGAGGCGAGCAGTACTTC | TRBJ2-7 | NA | TRBD1 | TRBV7-2
CASSYSRGPEQFF | TGTGCCAGCAGTTACTCGAGGGGCCCAGAGCAGTTCTTC | TRBJ2-1 | NA | NA | TRBV6-2/TRBV6-3
CASSRDSQETQYF | TGTGCCAGCAGCCGGGACAGCCAAGAGACCCAGTACTTC | TRBJ2-5 | NA | TRBD1 | TRBV11-2
CASSDELGGGNYGYTF | TGTGCCAGCAGTGACGAGTTAGGAGGGGGCAACTATGGCTACACCTTC | TRBJ1-2 | NA | TRBD1 | TRBV25-1
CASSPSFGQGVTEAFF | TGTGCCAGCTCACCAAGTTTTGGGCAGGGTGTCACTGAAGCTTTCTTT | TRBJ1-1 | NA | NA | TRBV18
CASSLDVGQGKNTEAFF | TGTGCCAGCAGCTTAGACGTAGGACAGGGGAAGAACACTGAAGCTTTCTTT | TRBJ1-1 | NA | TRBD1 | TRBV7-9
CASSDTPTGAIEQYF | TGTGCCAGCAGTGACACCCCGACAGGGGCTATCGAGCAGTACTTC | TRBJ2-7 | few | TRBD1 | TRBV6-1
CASSYIGAGGGQPQHF | TGTGCCAGCAGTTACATCGGGGCAGGAGGGGGTCAGCCCCAGCATTTT | TRBJ1-5 | few | NA | TRBV6-2/TRBV6-3
CASSLYSTPRDYGYTF | TGTGCCAGTAGTCTCTACTCGACCCCGCGGGACTATGGCTACACCTTC | TRBJ1-2 | NA | NA | TRBV19
CASSSFNYGYTF | TGTGCCAGCAGCTCCTTTAACTATGGCTACACCTTC | TRBJ1-2 | NA | NA | TRBV7-2
CASSLVGYEQYF | TGTGCCAGCAGCTTAGTGGGTTACGAGCAGTACTTC | TRBJ2-7 | few | NA | TRBV7-2
CASSIEKGDTQYF | TGTGCCAGTAGTATAGAGAAAGGAGATACGCAGTATTTT | TRBJ2-3 | few | NA | TRBV19
CATHGRLSNYGYTF | TGTGCCACCCACGGCCGACTCTCTAACTATGGCTACACCTTC | TRBJ1-2 | NA | NA | TRBV2
CASSLVPGYNEQFF | TGTGCCAGCAGCCTAGTTCCGGGTTACAATGAGCAGTTCTTC | TRBJ2-1 | NA | NA | TRBV7-2
CASSLGLASGRGETQYF | TGTGCCAGCAGCTTAGGCCTCGCTAGCGGGAGGGGGGAGACCCAGTACTTC | TRBJ2-5 | few | TRBD2 | TRBV7-8
CASSLGGDRANQPQHF | TGTGCCAGCAGCCTGGGGGGGGATAGGGCAAATCAGCCCCAGCATTTT | TRBJ1-5 | NA | NA | TRBV7-6
CASSLVLGNTEAFF | TGTGCCAGCAGCTTAGTTCTGGGTAACACTGAAGCTTTCTTT | TRBJ1-1 | NA | NA | TRBV7-2
CASSLVSGSNQPQHF | TGTGCCAGCAGCTTAGTGAGCGGGAGCAATCAGCCCCAGCATTTT | TRBJ1-5 | NA | NA | TRBV7-2
CAWSGSGQGSTF | TGTGCCTGGAGCGGGTCGGGACAGGGATCCACCTTC | TRBJ1-2 | few | TRBD1 | TRBV30
CAISEGRSQETQYF | TGTGCCATCAGTGAGGGCAGGTCTCAAGAGACCCAGTACTTC | TRBJ2-5 | NA | NA | TRBV10-3
CAWSHEPGPRWVTEAFF | TGTGCCTGGAGTCACGAACCGGGCCCGCGGTGGGTCACTGAAGCTTTCTTT | TRBJ1-1 | NA | NA | TRBV30
CASSSLTGRRAFF | TGTGCCAGCAGTTCCTTAACGGGGAGGAGAGCTTTCTTT | TRBJ1-1 | NA | NA | TRBV5-6
CASSSMTDGYTF | TGTGCCAGCAGCTCCATGACAGATGGCTACACCTTC | TRBJ1-2 | NA | NA | TRBV7-2
CASSLTGRSNQPQHF | TGTGCCAGCAGTTTAACAGGCCGTAGCAATCAGCCCCAGCATTTT | TRBJ1-5 | NA | NA | TRBV27
CSAPGQGRTEAFF | TGCAGTGCTCCCGGACAGGGTCGAACTGAAGCTTTCTTT | TRBJ1-1 | NA | TRBD1 | TRBV20-1
CASSERFSGNTIYF | TGTGCCAGCAGTGAGAGGTTCTCTGGAAACACCATATATTTT | TRBJ1-3 | hyperexpanded | NA | TRBV2
CASSYSTEGYSPLHF | TGTGCCAGCAGTTACTCGACGGAAGGGTATTCACCCCTCCACTTT | TRBJ1-6 | few | NA | TRBV6-5
CASSNSRGHADTQYF | TGTGCCAGCAGTAACAGCAGGGGGCATGCAGATACGCAGTATTTT | TRBJ2-3 | once | TRBD1 | TRBV6-1
CASSSGLAGGSSYNEQFF | TGTGCCAGCAGCTCGGGACTAGCGGGGGGGAGCTCCTACAATGAGCAGTTCTTC | TRBJ2-1 | NA | TRBD2 | TRBV6-1
CASSPWSNYGYTF | TGTGCCAGCAGCCCCTGGTCCAACTATGGCTACACCTTC | TRBJ1-2 | NA | NA | TRBV11-2
CASNSGLAGGTQYF | TGTGCCAGCAACTCGGGACTAGCGGGAGGGACCCAGTACTTC | TRBJ2-5 | NA | TRBD2 | TRBV2
CASSNRVSVHTGELFF | TGTGCCAGCAGCAACAGGGTGTCGGTGCACACCGGGGAGCTGTTTTTT | TRBJ2-2 | NA | NA | TRBV7-2
CASSSFSSREDHEQYF | TGTGCCAGCAGCTCCTTCTCCTCGCGGGAGGACCACGAGCAGTACTTC | TRBJ2-7 | NA | TRBD2 | TRBV5-8
CASSEKGGGYTF | TGTGCCAGCAGTGAAAAGGGGGGAGGCTACACCTTC | TRBJ1-2 | NA | NA | TRBV6-1
CSARDSGVVGNTEAFF | TGCAGTGCTAGAGATTCGGGGGTAGTTGGGAACACTGAAGCTTTCTTT | TRBJ1-1 | NA | NA | TRBV20-1
CASSKPKQGGNQPQHF | TGTGCCAGCAGTAAACCCAAACAGGGCGGCAATCAGCCCCAGCATTTT | TRBJ1-5 | few | NA | TRBV6-2/TRBV6-3
CASSVAQGVNYGYTF | TGCGCCAGCAGCGTGGCCCAGGGGGTTAACTATGGCTACACCTTC | TRBJ1-2 | once | TRBD1 | TRBV5-1
CASSLAAGTEAFF | TGTGCTAGCAGCTTAGCGGCCGGAACTGAAGCTTTCTTT | TRBJ1-1 | NA | NA | TRBV7-7
CASRGGLGLNTEAFF | TGTGCCAGCAGGGGGGGGCTCGGGTTGAACACTGAAGCTTTCTTT | TRBJ1-1 | NA | NA | TRBV2
CASSLTAGSTEAFF | TGTGCCAGTAGTCTGACGGCAGGGTCCACTGAAGCTTTCTTT | TRBJ1-1 | NA | NA | TRBV19
CASSRTGDDYGYTF | TGCGCCAGCAGCAGGACAGGGGACGACTATGGCTACACCTTC | TRBJ1-2 | NA | TRBD1 | TRBV5-1
CATSDPLGPQHF | TGTGCCACCAGTGATCCCCTGGGGCCCCAGCATTTT | TRBJ1-5 | NA | NA | TRBV24-1